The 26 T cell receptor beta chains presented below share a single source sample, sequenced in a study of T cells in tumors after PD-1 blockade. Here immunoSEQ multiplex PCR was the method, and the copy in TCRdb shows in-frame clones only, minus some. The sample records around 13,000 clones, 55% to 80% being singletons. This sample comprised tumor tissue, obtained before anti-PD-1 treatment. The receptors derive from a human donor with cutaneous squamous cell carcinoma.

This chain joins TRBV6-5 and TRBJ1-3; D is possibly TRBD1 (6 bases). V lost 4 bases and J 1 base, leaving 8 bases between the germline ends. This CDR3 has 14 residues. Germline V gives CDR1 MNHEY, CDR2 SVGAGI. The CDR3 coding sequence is TGTGCCAGCAGTTCCGGGACATCTGGAAACACCATATATTTT. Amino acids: CASSSGTSGNTIYF.

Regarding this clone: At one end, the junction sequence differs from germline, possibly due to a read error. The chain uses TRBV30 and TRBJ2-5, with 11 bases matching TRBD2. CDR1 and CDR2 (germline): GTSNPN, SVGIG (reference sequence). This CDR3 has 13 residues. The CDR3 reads CAALAGGGETQYF. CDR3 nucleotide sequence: TGCGCCGCTCTAGCGGGAGGAGGAGAGACCCAGTACTTC.

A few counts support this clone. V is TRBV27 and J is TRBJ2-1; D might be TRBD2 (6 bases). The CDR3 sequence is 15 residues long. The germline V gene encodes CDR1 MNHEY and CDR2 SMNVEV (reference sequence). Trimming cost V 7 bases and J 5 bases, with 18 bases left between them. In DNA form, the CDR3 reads TGTGCCAGCACCGGAGCCCGGGACTTTAACAATGAGCAGTTCTTC. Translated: CASTGARDFNNEQFF.

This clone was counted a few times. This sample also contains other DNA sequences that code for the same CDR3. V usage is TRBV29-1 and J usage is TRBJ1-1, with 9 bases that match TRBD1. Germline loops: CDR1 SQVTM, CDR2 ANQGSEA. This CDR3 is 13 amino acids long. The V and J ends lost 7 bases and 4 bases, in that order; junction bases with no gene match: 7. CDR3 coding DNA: TGCAGCGCCCCGACAGGGGGAGGCACTGAAGCTTTCTTT. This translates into CSAPTGGGTEAFF.

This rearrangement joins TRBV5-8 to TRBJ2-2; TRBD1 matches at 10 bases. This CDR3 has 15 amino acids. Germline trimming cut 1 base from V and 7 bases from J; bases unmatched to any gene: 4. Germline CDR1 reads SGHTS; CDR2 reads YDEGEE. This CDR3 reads CASSLLGQGIGELFF. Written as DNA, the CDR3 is TGTGCCAGCAGCTTGTTGGGACAGGGGATCGGGGAGCTGTTTTTT.

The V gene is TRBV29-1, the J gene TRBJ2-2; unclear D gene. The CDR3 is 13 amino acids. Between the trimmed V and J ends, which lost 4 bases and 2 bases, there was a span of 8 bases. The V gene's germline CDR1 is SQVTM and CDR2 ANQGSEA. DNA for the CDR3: TGCAGCGTTGTGGCCATTAACACCGGGGAGCTGTTTTTT. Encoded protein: CSVVAINTGELFF.

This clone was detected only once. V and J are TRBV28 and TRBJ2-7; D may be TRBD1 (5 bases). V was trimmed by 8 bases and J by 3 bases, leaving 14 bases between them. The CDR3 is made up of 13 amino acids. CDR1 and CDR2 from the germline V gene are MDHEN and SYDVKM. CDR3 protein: CASLGLSVYEQYF. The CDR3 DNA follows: TGTGCCAGCCTGGGGCTTAGTGTCTACGAGCAGTACTTC. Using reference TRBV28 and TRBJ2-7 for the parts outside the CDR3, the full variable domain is DVKVTQSSRYLVKRTGEKVFLECVQDMDHENMFWYRQDPGLGLRLIYFSYDVKMKEKGDIPEGYSVSREKKERFSLILESASTNQTSMYLCASLGLSVYEQYFGPGTRLTVT.

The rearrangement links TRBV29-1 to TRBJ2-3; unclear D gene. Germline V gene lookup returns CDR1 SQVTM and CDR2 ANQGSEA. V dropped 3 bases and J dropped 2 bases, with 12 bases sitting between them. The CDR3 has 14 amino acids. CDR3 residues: CSVDRGPLTDTQYF. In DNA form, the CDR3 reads TGCAGCGTTGACCGTGGACCACTCACAGATACGCAGTATTTT.

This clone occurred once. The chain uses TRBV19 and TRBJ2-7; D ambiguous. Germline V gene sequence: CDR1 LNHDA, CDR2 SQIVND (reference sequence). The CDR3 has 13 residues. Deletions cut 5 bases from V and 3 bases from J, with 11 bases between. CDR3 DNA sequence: TGTGCCAGTAGTTTAAAGGATTTCTACGAGCAGTACTTC. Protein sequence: CASSLKDFYEQYF. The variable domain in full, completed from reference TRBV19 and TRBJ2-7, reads DGGITQSPKYLFRKEGQNVTLSCEQNLNHDAMYWYRQDPGQGLRLIYYSQIVNDFQKGDIAEGYSVSREKKESFPLTVTSAQKNPTAFYLCASSLKDFYEQYFGPGTRLTVT.

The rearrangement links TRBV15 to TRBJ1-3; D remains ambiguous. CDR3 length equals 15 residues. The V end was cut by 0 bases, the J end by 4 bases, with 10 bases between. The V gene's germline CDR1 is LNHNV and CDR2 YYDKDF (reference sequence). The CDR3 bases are TGTGCCACCAGCAGAGATTTACTTTTGGGAAACACCATATATTTT. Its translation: CATSRDLLLGNTIYF.

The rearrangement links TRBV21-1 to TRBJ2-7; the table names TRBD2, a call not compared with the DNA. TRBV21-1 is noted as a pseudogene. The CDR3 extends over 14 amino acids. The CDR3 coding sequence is TGTGCCAGCAGCAAAAGTGGACTAGCCTACGAGCAGTACTTC. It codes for CASSKSGLAYEQYF.

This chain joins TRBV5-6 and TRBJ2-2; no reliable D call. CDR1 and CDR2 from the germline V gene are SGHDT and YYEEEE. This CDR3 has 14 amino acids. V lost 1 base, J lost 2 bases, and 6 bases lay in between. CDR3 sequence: CASSLFDNTGELFF. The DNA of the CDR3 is TGTGCCAGCAGCTTGTTTGACAACACCGGGGAGCTGTTTTTT.

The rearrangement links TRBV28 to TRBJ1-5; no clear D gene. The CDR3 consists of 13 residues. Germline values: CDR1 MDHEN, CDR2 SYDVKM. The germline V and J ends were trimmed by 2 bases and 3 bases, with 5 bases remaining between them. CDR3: CASSLVHNQPQHF. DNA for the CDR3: TGTGCCAGCAGTTTAGTACACAATCAGCCCCAGCATTTT.

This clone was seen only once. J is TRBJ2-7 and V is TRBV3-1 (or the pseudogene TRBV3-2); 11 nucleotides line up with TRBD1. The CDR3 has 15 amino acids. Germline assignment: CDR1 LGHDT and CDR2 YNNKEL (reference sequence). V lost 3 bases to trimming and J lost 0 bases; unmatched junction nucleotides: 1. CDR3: CASSQGQGGSYEQYF. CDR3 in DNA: TGTGCCAGCAGCCAGGGACAGGGGGGCTCCTACGAGCAGTACTTC.

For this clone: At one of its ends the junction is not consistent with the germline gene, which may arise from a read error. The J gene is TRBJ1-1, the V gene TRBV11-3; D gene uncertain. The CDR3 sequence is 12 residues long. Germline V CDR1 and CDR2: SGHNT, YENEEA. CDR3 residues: CASSLDPPALLF. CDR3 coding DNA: TGTGCCAGCAGCTTAGATCCCCCCGCGCTTCTCTTT.

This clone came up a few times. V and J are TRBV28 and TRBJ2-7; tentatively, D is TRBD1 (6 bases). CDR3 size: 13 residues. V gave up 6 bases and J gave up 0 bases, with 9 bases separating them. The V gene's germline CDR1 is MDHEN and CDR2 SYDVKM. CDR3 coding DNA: TGTGCCAGCAGGTCAGGGGCCTCCTACGAGCAGTACTTC. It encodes CASRSGASYEQYF.

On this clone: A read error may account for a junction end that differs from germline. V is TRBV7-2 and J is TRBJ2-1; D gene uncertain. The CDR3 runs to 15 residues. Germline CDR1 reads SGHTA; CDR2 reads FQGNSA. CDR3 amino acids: CASSLDGSSYNEQFF. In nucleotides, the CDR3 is TGTGCCAGCAGTTTAGACGGAAGCTCCTACAATGAGCAGTTCTTC. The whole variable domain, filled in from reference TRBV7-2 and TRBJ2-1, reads GAGVSQSPSNKVTEKGKDVELRCDPISGHTALYWYRQSLGQGLEFLIYFQGNSAPDKSGLPSDRFSAERTGGSVSTLTIQRTQQEDSAVYLCASSLDGSSYNEQFFGPGTRLTVL.

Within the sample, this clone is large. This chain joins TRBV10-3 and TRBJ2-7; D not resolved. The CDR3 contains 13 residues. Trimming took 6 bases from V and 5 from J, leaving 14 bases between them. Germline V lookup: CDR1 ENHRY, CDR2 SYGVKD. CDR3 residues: CAISDGFQDEQYF. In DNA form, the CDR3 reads TGTGCCATCAGCGACGGCTTCCAGGACGAGCAGTACTTC.

CDR3 sequence: CATSEFNVVREPSTDTQYF. The CDR3 region has the DNA TGTGCCACCAGTGAGTTTAATGTCGTACGGGAACCTAGCACAGATACGCAGTATTTT. V usage is TRBV24-1 and J usage is TRBJ2-3; tentatively, D is TRBD2 (5 bases). CDR3 length equals 19 residues. Trimming removed 4 bases at V and 0 bases at J, with 22 bases between. CDR1 is KGHDR and CDR2 is SFDVKD in the germline V gene.

The CDR3 protein is CASSLVGASGNTIYF. CDR3 nucleotides: TGTGCCAGCAGCTTAGTCGGAGCCTCTGGAAACACCATATATTTT. The chain has TRBV7-2 and TRBJ1-3; D remains ambiguous. Germline assignment: CDR1 SGHTA and CDR2 FQGNSA. The CDR3 runs to 15 residues. V was trimmed by 1 base and J by 0 bases, leaving 7 bases between them. Variable domain in full (rest from reference TRBV7-2 and TRBJ1-3): GAGVSQSPSNKVTEKGKDVELRCDPISGHTALYWYRQSLGQGLEFLIYFQGNSAPDKSGLPSDRFSAERTGGSVSTLTIQRTQQEDSAVYLCASSLVGASGNTIYFGEGSWLTVV.

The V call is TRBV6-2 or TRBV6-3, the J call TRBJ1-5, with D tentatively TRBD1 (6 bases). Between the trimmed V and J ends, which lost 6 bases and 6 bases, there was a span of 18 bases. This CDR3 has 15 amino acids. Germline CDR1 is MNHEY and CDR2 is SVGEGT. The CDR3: CASSHGQNNLQPQHF. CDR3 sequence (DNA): TGTGCCAGCAGCCACGGACAGAACAACCTTCAGCCCCAGCATTTT.

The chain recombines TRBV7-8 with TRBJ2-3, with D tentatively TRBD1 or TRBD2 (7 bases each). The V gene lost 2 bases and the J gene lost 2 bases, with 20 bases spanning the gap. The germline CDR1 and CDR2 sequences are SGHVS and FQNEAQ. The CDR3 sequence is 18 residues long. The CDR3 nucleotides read TGTGCCAGCAGCTTATGGCACACCTGGGAGGGGGCCACAGATACGCAGTATTTT. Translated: CASSLWHTWEGATDTQYF.

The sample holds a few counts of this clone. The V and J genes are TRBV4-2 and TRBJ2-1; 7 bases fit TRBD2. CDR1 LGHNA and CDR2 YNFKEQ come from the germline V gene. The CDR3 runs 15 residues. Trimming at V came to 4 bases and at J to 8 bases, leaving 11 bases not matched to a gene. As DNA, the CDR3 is TGTGCCAGCAGCCCCCAGCCGACTAGCTTCTATGAGCAGTTCTTC. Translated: CASSPQPTSFYEQFF.

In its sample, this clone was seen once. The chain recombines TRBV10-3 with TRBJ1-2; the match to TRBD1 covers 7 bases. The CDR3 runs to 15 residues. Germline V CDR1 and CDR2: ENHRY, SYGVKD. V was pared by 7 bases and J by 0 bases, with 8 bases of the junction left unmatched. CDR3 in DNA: TGTGCCATCACTGATCCGGGACAGACTAACTATGGCTACACCTTC. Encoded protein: CAITDPGQTNYGYTF.

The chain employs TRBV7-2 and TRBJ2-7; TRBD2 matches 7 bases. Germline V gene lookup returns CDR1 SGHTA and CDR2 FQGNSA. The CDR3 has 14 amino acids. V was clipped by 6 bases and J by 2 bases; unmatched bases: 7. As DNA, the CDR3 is TGTGCCAGCAGTGCGGGAGTGAGGACCTACGAGCAGTACTTC. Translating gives CASSAGVRTYEQYF.

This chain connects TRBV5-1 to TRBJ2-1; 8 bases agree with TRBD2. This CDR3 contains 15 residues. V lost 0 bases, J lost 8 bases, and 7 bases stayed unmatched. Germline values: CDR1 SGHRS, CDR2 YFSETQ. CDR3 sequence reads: CASSLAGLEVHEQFF. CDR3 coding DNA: TGCGCCAGCAGCTTGGCGGGACTAGAGGTTCATGAGCAGTTCTTC.